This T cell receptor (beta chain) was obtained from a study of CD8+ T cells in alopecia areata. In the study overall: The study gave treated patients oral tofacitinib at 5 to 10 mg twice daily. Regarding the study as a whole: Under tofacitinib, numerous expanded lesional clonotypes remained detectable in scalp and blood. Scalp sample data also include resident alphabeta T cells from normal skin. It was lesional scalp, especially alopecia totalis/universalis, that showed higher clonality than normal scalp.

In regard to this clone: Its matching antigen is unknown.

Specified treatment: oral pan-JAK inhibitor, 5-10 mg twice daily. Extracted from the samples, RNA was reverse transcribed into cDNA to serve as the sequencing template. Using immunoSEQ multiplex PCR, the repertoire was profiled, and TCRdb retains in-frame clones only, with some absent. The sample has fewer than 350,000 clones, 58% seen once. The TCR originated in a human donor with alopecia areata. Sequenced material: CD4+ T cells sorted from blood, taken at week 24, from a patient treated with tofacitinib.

The CDR3 DNA follows: TGTGCCAGCAGTAGAGACCGGGGACAGAACACTGAAGCTTTCTTT. Translation gives CASSRDRGQNTEAFF. The chain combines TRBV6-4 with TRBJ1-1; TRBD1 might be the D (6 bases). Trimming pared 5 bases from V and 1 base from J, leaving 14 bases between. The germline CDR1 and CDR2 sequences are MRHNA and SNTAGT. This CDR3 contains 15 residues.